These 2 T cell receptor beta chains originate from one sample sequenced in a study of control samples from healthy donors and cancer patients. Clones were sequenced by immunoSEQ multiplex PCR, and TCRdb holds only the in-frame ones, with some missing. Here the sample spans over 150,000 clones, nearly 90% being singletons. The sequenced sample was blood. Receptors originate from a woman in her forties or fifties in good health.

CDR3 residues: CASSRTSGSGYEQFF. The CDR3 nucleotides read TGTGCCAGTAGTCGGACTAGCGGGAGTGGGTATGAGCAGTTCTTC. V and J are TRBV19 and TRBJ2-1; 13 nucleotides align to TRBD2. Germline loops: CDR1 LNHDA, CDR2 SQIVND (reference sequence). Trimming cost V 5 bases and J 8 bases; bases outside gene matches: 6. The CDR3 covers 15 residues.

V gene TRBV27 combines with J gene TRBJ2-1, with 14 bases aligning to TRBD2. CDR1 and CDR2 (germline): MNHEY, SMNVEV (reference sequence). J lost 6 bases, V lost 5 bases, and 3 bases had no gene match. The CDR3 spans 15 residues. This chain's CDR3 is CASSAGTSGSNEQFF. CDR3 bases: TGTGCCAGCAGTGCCGGGACTAGCGGGAGCAATGAGCAGTTCTTC.